A selection of T cell receptor beta chains follows, all from one sample in a study of CD8 T cells in Susac syndrome. TCRdb re-called the immunoSEQ multiplex PCR reads through MiXCR, storing one row per CDR3 protein. The sample has approximately 190,000 distinct CDR3 sequences; roughly 94% are singletons. The source material was CD8+ T cells from PBMCs. These receptors all come from a human donor with Susac syndrome. The conserved cysteine and the conserved F or W are not part of the CDR3 here.

v_call cdr3_aa
TRBV12-3/TRBV12-4 ASTQDRGTQETQY
TRBV6-1 ASSKVPTNLGEGNQPQH
TRBV5-8 ASSPGTSANEQF
TRBV4-1 ASSQAYADSQDNEQF
TRBV5-1 ASSLGGLVRNTEAF
TRBV25-1 ASSPRTDEQY
TRBV7-9 ASSSGDRGYEQY
TRBV4-1 ASSQDERPSYNEQF
TRBV19 ATSAGTGPSYEQY
TRBV10-2 ASSKTSGGFESSYNEQF
TRBV5-6 ASSLGPFPALH
TRBV2 ASRALSGPNQPQH
TRBV9 ASSAPGGGELF
TRBV5-1 ASSLEDRGYGYT
TRBV12-3/TRBV12-4 ASSLSTSLGEQF
TRBV25-1 ASSEASGSRYEQY
TRBV28 ASSSHGLVIYEQY
TRBV7-8 ASSPGQDTGELF
TRBV9 ASSVGSGGSYEQF
TRBV9 ASSASGGPNTGELF
TRBV11-2 ASSSNGETEAF
TRBV30 AWSLGLRLT
TRBV24-1 ATSDSRTGAYEQY
TRBV11-2 ASSADGNEQF
TRBV9 ASSVAGQSEKLF
TRBV4-1 ASSQDDTGFGQY
TRBV19 ASSIRGQHYNEQF
TRBV20-1 SAGEFSARSSYNSPLH
TRBV29-1 SGLLAGWYNEQF
TRBV4-1 ASSQDPAGGLETQY
TRBV19 ASTFGTGGNQPQH
TRBV5-1 ASSLGTDTLGNQPQH
TRBV20-1 SAIDAGTGLVYNSPLH
TRBV7-3 ASSYRLEETQY
TRBV2 ASSEAVFGVI
TRBV20-1 SARERLAVSGEQY